What follows are 15 T cell receptor beta chains derived from one specimen sequenced in a study of blood T cells in healthy people across ages. The use of a sample-barcoded 5' primer and a J-beta primer mix characterized a second PCR of roughly 6 to 12 cycles. TCRdb re-analysed the 5' RACE reads in MiXCR, keeping a single row per CDR3 protein. The data contain about 900,000 distinct CDR3 sequences, about 48% of them singletons. Sequencing used blood. Receptor source: a young man in good health.

This clonotype showed up just a few times. This sequence joins TRBV10-3 and TRBJ2-1; no clear D gene. Germline V gene data show CDR1 as ENHRY and CDR2 as SYGVKD. CDR3 length: 13 amino acids. V was trimmed by 1 base and J by 4 bases, leaving 5 bases between them. CDR3 DNA: TGTGCCATCAGTGAGTTCGGGTACAATGAGCAGTTCTTC. Translation gives CAISEFGYNEQFF.

The chain links TRBV4-1 to TRBJ1-1; 8 nucleotides agree with TRBD1. CDR1 and CDR2 from the germline V gene are MGHRA and YSYEKL. The CDR3 length is 14 residues. V was clipped by 4 bases and J by 11 bases; unmatched bases: 12. Written as DNA, the CDR3 is TGCGCCAGCAGCCCACCAGGGGGCGCGGTTATGGCTTTCTTT. As protein: CASSPPGGAVMAFF.

This chain links TRBV4-1 with TRBJ1-2, with 9 positions matching TRBD1. Germline V lookup: CDR1 MGHRA, CDR2 YSYEKL. This CDR3 has 16 amino acids. V shed 0 bases, J shed 5 bases, and the junction held 7 bases outside the gene matches. The CDR3 sequence: CASSQEVGQGSYGYTF. DNA of the CDR3: TGCGCCAGCAGCCAAGAAGTGGGACAGGGATCATATGGCTACACCTTC.

The rearrangement joins TRBV10-3 to TRBJ1-5; TRBD1 is a possible D gene (6 bases). Trimming took 8 bases from V and 4 from J, leaving 15 bases between them. The CDR3 consists of 14 residues. In germline, CDR1 is ENHRY, CDR2 SYGVKD. The CDR3 protein is CAIAQEGGNQPQHF. The CDR3 DNA sequence: TGTGCCATCGCCCAAGAGGGGGGAAATCAGCCCCAGCATTTT.

A few counts support this clonotype. The genes are TRBV20-1 and TRBJ1-5, with a possible D match to TRBD1 (6 bases). The CDR3 length is 14 residues. CDR1 and CDR2 (germline): DFQATT, SNEGSKA (reference sequence). Deletions cut 7 bases from V and 4 bases from J, with 17 bases between. The CDR3 reads CSGKQGPTNQPQHF. As DNA, the CDR3 is TGCAGTGGGAAACAGGGTCCCACGAATCAGCCCCAGCATTTT.

The chain is built from TRBV15 and TRBJ2-1, with D possibly matching TRBD1 (6 bases). This CDR3 has 16 residues. Germline V lookup: CDR1 LNHNV, CDR2 YYDKDF (reference sequence). Trimming pared 4 bases from V and 6 bases from J, leaving 19 bases between. The CDR3 DNA follows: TGTGCCACCAGCACAGGACAGTCTCCAACACGCAATGAGCAGTTCTTC. It is translated as CATSTGQSPTRNEQFF. Together with reference TRBV15 and TRBJ2-1, the CDR3 gives the full variable domain: DAMVIQNPRYQVTQFGKPVTLSCSQTLNHNVMYWYQQKSSQAPKLLFHYYDKDFNNEADTPDNFQSRRPNTSFCFLDIRSPGLGDTAMYLCATSTGQSPTRNEQFFGPGTRLTVL.

This clonotype showed up just once. The chain recombines TRBV12-3 or TRBV12-4 with TRBJ2-7, with D possibly TRBD2 on 6 matching bases. V shed 8 bases and J shed 5 bases, with 16 bases lying between them. This CDR3 contains 13 residues. In DNA, the CDR3 is TGTGCCAGCTTTGGGACTGGGGCGCACGAGCAGTACTTC. Residues: CASFGTGAHEQYF.

V and J are TRBV4-2 and TRBJ1-5; D is uncertain. The CDR3 covers 14 residues. V was trimmed by 4 bases and J by 5 bases, leaving 12 bases between them. CDR1 is LGHNA and CDR2 is YNFKEQ in the germline V gene. The CDR3 spells CASSLPRADQPQHF. In DNA form, the CDR3 reads TGTGCCAGCAGCCTCCCCCGGGCGGATCAGCCCCAGCATTTT.

The table lists this clonotype with a few counts. The J gene is TRBJ2-5, the V gene TRBV6-5, with D uncertain. The CDR3 has 13 amino acids. Trimming removed 0 bases at V and 0 bases at J, with 2 bases between. Germline CDR1 and CDR2: MNHEY and SVGAGI. The CDR3 protein is CASSYSDQETQYF. The CDR3 DNA follows: TGTGCCAGCAGTTACTCTGACCAAGAGACCCAGTACTTC.

This clonotype was recorded a few times. One end of the junction varies from germline; a read error may be responsible. The V gene is TRBV29-1, the J gene TRBJ2-7; D might be TRBD2 (6 bases). The length of the CDR3 is 13 residues. In germline, CDR1 is SQVTM, CDR2 ANQGSEA. The CDR3 region is CSVEGGNTYEQYF. The DNA of the CDR3 is TGCAGCGTCGAAGGAGGGAACACCTACGAGCAGTACTTC.

V and J are TRBV9 and TRBJ1-4, with D perhaps matching TRBD1 (5 bases). The CDR3 totals 15 residues. In germline, CDR1 is SGDLS, CDR2 YYNGEE. V lost 1 base and J lost 4, with 11 bases in between. CDR3 nucleotides: TGTGCCAGCAGCGTATGGGGCCGGCATAATGAAAAACTGTTTTTT. It translates to CASSVWGRHNEKLFF.

The chain recombines TRBV24-1 with TRBJ2-5, with TRBD1 as a possible D gene (6 bases). The germline CDR1 and CDR2 sequences are KGHDR and SFDVKD. Trimming took 7 bases from V and 1 from J, leaving 12 bases between them. CDR3 length: 14 residues. The DNA for the CDR3 is TGTGCCACCAGGAAACAGGGTGCCCAAGAGACCCAGTACTTC. Amino acid sequence: CATRKQGAQETQYF.

The chain combines TRBV5-6 with TRBJ2-3, with no clear D. V lost 1 base and J lost 3, with 9 bases in between. Germline V CDR1 and CDR2: SGHDT, YYEEEE. The CDR3 length is 14 residues. This CDR3 is CASSLSYGTDTQYF. For the CDR3, the DNA is TGTGCCAGCAGCTTGAGTTACGGGACAGATACGCAGTATTTT.

The chain is built from TRBV4-1 and TRBJ2-5; 7 nucleotides match TRBD1. V lost 6 bases and J lost 11; bases outside the gene matches: 18. The CDR3 is 15 amino acids. The V gene's germline CDR1 is MGHRA and CDR2 YSYEKL. The CDR3 bases are TGCGCCAGCAGAGTTACGGGACAGACATACAATGAGCAGTACTTC. It encodes CASRVTGQTYNEQYF.

The chain carries TRBV7-2 and TRBJ2-2; D is unclear. The germline V gene encodes CDR1 SGHTA and CDR2 FQGNSA. V dropped 1 base and J dropped 3 bases, with 6 bases sitting between them. The CDR3 has 14 amino acids. CDR3 loop: CASSLVQYTGELFF. The CDR3 DNA reads TGTGCCAGCAGCTTAGTACAGTACACCGGGGAGCTGTTTTTT.